This is a list of T cell receptor beta chains from one sample in a study of blood T cell repertoires in COVID-19. The protocol was immunoSEQ multiplex PCR, while the TCRdb copy is restricted to in-frame clones and leaves out a portion. The table has approximately 190,000 clones, 75% to 85% seen once. The source material was peripheral blood. These TCRs come from a man aged 55-75 years with acute or convalescent COVID-19. CDR3s include the opening cysteine and the closing phenylalanine or tryptophan. Each record gives: clone size, D gene, J gene, V gene, CDR3 protein, CDR3 DNA. The D gene is left open where the match is weak. Clone size is stated in some rows and not others, as once, few, many or a class when expanded.

-,TRBD1,TRBJ1-5,TRBV7-2,CASSSTTGGLQPQHF,TGTGCCAGCAGCTCAACGACAGGGGGTTTGCAGCCCCAGCATTTT
-,-,TRBJ2-5,TRBV10-1,CASSRDGSQQETQYF,TGCGCCAGCAGTCGGGACGGGAGCCAACAAGAGACCCAGTACTTC
-,-,TRBJ1-2,TRBV15,CATSRVRREYGYTF,TGTGCCACCAGCAGAGTTAGGCGGGAATATGGCTACACCTTC
few,-,TRBJ1-5,TRBV7-9,CASSSGDSNQPQHF,TGTGCCAGCAGCTCAGGGGATAGCAATCAGCCCCAGCATTTT
-,TRBD1,TRBJ1-5,TRBV12-5,CASGTGAGQPQHF,TGTGCTAGTGGTACAGGGGCAGGACAGCCCCAGCATTTT
-,-,TRBJ2-7,TRBV21-1,CASSKVRAGIHSYEQYF,TGTGCCAGCAGCAAAGTGAGGGCAGGCATACACTCCTACGAGCAGTACTTC
-,-,TRBJ1-5,TRBV19,CASSIEGGGSNQPQHF,TGTGCCAGTAGTATAGAGGGGGGAGGGAGCAATCAGCCCCAGCATTTT
-,TRBD1,TRBJ1-2,TRBV9,CASSADDRGYGYTF,TGTGCCAGCAGCGCCGATGACAGGGGCTATGGCTACACCTTC
-,-,TRBJ1-2,TRBV7-2,CASSLVGHPKGGYTF,TGTGCCAGCAGCTTAGTAGGACACCCTAAGGGTGGCTACACCTTC
-,-,TRBJ1-6,TRBV4-3,CASSQDLGQNSPLHF,TGCGCCAGCAGCCAAGATCTGGGACAAAATTCACCCCTCCACTTT
few,TRBD2,TRBJ2-1,TRBV24-1,CATSDPRGVNEQFF,TGTGCCACCAGTGATCCACGGGGGGTCAATGAGCAGTTCTTC
once,TRBD2,TRBJ2-3,TRBV6-5,CASSPVAGGPNTQYF,TGTGCCAGCAGTCCTGTAGCGGGGGGGCCAAATACGCAGTATTTT
-,TRBD2,TRBJ2-7,TRBV2,CASTEELAGAYEQYF,TGTGCCAGCACAGAGGAACTAGCGGGAGCCTACGAGCAGTACTTC
-,-,TRBJ1-3,TRBV12-3/TRBV12-4,CASEGPNENTIYF,TGTGCCAGCGAGGGCCCGAACGAAAACACCATATATTTT
few,-,TRBJ1-6,TRBV5-5,CASSPTAGLYNSPLHF,TGTGCCAGCAGCCCGACAGCGGGATTATATAATTCACCCCTCCACTTT
-,-,TRBJ1-4,TRBV6-5,CASSYYRGREKLFF,TGTGCCAGCAGTTACTACCGGGGTCGGGAAAAACTGTTTTTT
-,TRBD2,TRBJ2-1,TRBV7-9,CASSLVSVSGGPGNEQFF,TGTGCCAGCAGCTTAGTCTCGGTGAGCGGGGGGCCAGGCAATGAGCAGTTCTTC
-,-,TRBJ1-2,TRBV18,CASSIEQAANYGYTF,TGTGCCAGCTCTATCGAACAGGCAGCTAACTATGGCTACACCTTC
-,-,TRBJ1-1,TRBV30,CAWTNRGTFLNTEAFF,TGTGCCTGGACCAATCGGGGGACTTTTTTAAACACTGAAGCTTTCTTT
-,-,TRBJ2-3,TRBV4-1,CASSQDGLAFIDTQYF,TGCGCCAGCAGCCAAGACGGTCTAGCGTTCATCGATACGCAGTATTTT
-,TRBD1,TRBJ1-1,TRBV9,CASSTQQGASTEAFF,TGTGCCAGCAGCACTCAACAGGGGGCGAGCACTGAAGCTTTCTTT
-,-,TRBJ2-3,TRBV11-2,CASSSSYTQYF,TGTGCCAGCAGCTCTTCTTATACGCAGTATTTT
-,-,TRBJ1-1,TRBV7-2,CASTRDRGMNTEAFF,TGTGCCAGCACCCGCGACCGGGGGATGAACACTGAAGCTTTCTTT
-,-,TRBJ1-1,TRBV5-1,CASSANGGVTEAFF,TGCGCCAGCAGCGCCAACGGGGGGGTCACTGAAGCTTTCTTT
-,-,TRBJ2-3,TRBV9,CASSTLAGTDTQYF,TGTGCCAGCAGCACATTGGCGGGTACAGATACGCAGTATTTT
-,-,TRBJ2-7,TRBV30,CAWSVSHYEQYF,TGTGCCTGGAGTGTAAGCCACTACGAGCAGTACTTC
-,-,TRBJ2-5,TRBV5-1,CASTITVPGHQYQETQYF,TGCGCCAGCACCATAACCGTACCGGGACATCAGTACCAAGAGACCCAGTACTTC
-,TRBD1,TRBJ2-7,TRBV27,CASSFLGQGNDEQYF,TGTGCCAGCAGTTTCCTGGGACAGGGTAACGACGAGCAGTACTTC
-,-,TRBJ1-5,TRBV12-3/TRBV12-4,CASSDNRNQPQHF,TGTGCCAGCTCAGACAACCGCAATCAGCCCCAGCATTTT